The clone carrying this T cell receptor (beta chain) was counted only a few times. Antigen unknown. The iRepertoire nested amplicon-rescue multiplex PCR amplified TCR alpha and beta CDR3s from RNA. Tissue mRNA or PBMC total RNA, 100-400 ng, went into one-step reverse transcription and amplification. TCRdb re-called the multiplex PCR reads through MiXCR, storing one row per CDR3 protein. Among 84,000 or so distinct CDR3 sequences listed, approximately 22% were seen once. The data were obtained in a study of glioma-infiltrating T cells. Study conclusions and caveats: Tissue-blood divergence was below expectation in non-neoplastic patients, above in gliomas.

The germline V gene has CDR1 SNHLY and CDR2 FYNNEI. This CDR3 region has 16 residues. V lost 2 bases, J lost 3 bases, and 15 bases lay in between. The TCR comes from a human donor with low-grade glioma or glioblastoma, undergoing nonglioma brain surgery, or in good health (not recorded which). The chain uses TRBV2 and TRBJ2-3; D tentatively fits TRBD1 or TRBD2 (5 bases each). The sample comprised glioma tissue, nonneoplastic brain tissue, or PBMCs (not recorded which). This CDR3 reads CASSEIRGTRTDTQYF. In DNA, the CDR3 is TGTGCCAGCAGTGAAATACGTGGGACCCGAACAGATACGCAGTATTTT. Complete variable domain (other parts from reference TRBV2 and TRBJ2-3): EPEVTQTPSHQVTQMGQEVILRCVPISNHLYFYWYRQILGQKVEFLVSFYNNEISEKSEIFDDQFSVERPDGSNFTLKIRSTKLEDSAMYFCASSEIRGTRTDTQYFGPGTRLTVL.